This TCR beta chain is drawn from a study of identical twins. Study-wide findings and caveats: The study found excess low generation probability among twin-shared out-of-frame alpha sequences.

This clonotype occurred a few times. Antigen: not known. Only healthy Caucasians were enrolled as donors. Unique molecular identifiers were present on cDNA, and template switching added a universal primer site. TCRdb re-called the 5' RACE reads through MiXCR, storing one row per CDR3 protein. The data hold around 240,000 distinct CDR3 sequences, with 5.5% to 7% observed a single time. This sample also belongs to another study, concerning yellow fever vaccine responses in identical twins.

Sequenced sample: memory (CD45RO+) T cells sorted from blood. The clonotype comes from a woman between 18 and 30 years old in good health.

CDR3 loop: CASSAKETQYF. The DNA for the CDR3 is TGTGCCAGCTCAGCAAAAGAGACCCAGTACTTC. The rearrangement joins TRBV18 to TRBJ2-5; D unresolved. The length of the CDR3 is 11 residues. Germline assignment: CDR1 KGHSH and CDR2 LQKENI. Trimming pared 5 bases from V and 3 bases from J, leaving 4 bases between.